This note documents a single T cell receptor beta chain sequence. This specimen belongs to a study of OX40 agonist ivuxolimab in advanced cancers. Study background: Patient treatment consisted of intravenous ivuxolimab administration every 2 weeks at 0.01 to 10 mg/kg. One hepatocellular carcinoma and two cutaneous melanoma patients partially responded.

The length of the CDR3 is 18 residues. Germline values: CDR1 MDHEN, CDR2 SYDVKM. Trimming left V 6 bases short and J 2 bases short, with 20 bases between. Clones were sequenced by immunoSEQ multiplex PCR, and TCRdb holds only the in-frame ones, with some missing. The data show about 41,000 clones, 70% to 90% seen once. The chain carries TRBV28 and TRBJ2-6; D gene unclear. The sequence derives from an adult with an advanced solid tumor such as melanoma, head and neck, liver or kidney cancer. The specimen comprised CD4+ or CD8+ T cells sorted from blood, sampled in a trial of the OX40 agonist ivuxolimab. The CDR3 protein is CASRLAELSRPGANVLTF. CDR3 DNA sequence: TGTGCCAGCAGGTTAGCTGAGCTTTCAAGGCCTGGGGCCAACGTCCTGACTTTC.